Presented here are 32 T cell receptor beta chains from one specimen sequenced in a study of cytomegalovirus exposure and HLA in healthy donors. Here immunoSEQ multiplex PCR was the method, and the copy in TCRdb shows in-frame clones only, minus some. The repertoire holds about 83,000 clones, with 95% to 96% as singletons. Sample: PBMCs. The source of these receptors is a woman aged 18-30 years in good health and CMV-seronegative.

This chain uses TRBV4-2 with TRBJ2-5; D is unclear. The length of the CDR3 is 13 residues. Germline assignment: CDR1 LGHNA and CDR2 YNFKEQ. Trimming took off 1 base at V and 7 bases at J, with 10 bases between the two ends. CDR3: CASSQVASGTQYF. Here the CDR3 DNA reads TGTGCCAGCAGCCAAGTAGCCTCTGGGACCCAGTACTTC.

This clone was recorded only once. The chain carries TRBV7-9 and TRBJ2-5; 9 nucleotides agree with TRBD2. J lost 4 bases, V lost 2 bases, and 5 bases had no gene match. Germline V lookup: CDR1 SEHNR, CDR2 FQNEAQ (reference sequence). The CDR3 is 15 residues long. Written as DNA, the CDR3 is TGTGCCAGCAGCTTACCTGGCGGGAGGGTAGAGACCCAGTACTTC. Protein sequence: CASSLPGGRVETQYF.

A single count supports this clone. The genes are TRBV4-1 and TRBJ2-5; 7 nucleotides align to TRBD2. CDR3 length: 16 amino acids. Germline V gene sequence: CDR1 MGHRA, CDR2 YSYEKL. V shed 2 bases, J shed 1 base, and the junction held 7 bases outside the gene matches. The CDR3 reads CASSQRLAASQETQYF. DNA for the CDR3: TGCGCCAGCAGCCAACGCCTAGCGGCGTCCCAAGAGACCCAGTACTTC.

This clone was found once. The V call is TRBV15, the J call TRBJ2-7, with D possibly TRBD2 on 5 matching bases. Deletions cut 3 bases from V and 9 bases from J, with 15 bases between. CDR3 length: 13 residues. Per germline, CDR1 LNHNV and CDR2 YYDKDF (reference sequence). CDR3 in DNA: TGTGCCACCAGCAGCGAAAATAGGAGGAGGCAGTACTTC. It encodes CATSSENRRRQYF.

The chain joins TRBV10-1 to TRBJ2-7; 13 bases agree with TRBD2. CDR3 size: 18 residues. V trimming: 3 bases; J trimming: 5 bases; junction bases outside the gene matches: 13. The germline CDR1 and CDR2 sequences are WNHNN and SYGVQD (reference sequence). The CDR3, as DNA: TGCGCCAGCAGTGATGGCAGGTTACTAGCGGGAGGGCCTGACGAGCAGTACTTC. This encodes CASSDGRLLAGGPDEQYF.

Note on this clone: The sample carries other DNA sequences with the same CDR3. J is TRBJ2-5 and V is TRBV5-1, with 8 nucleotides matching TRBD1. Looked up from germline, CDR1 is SGHRS and CDR2 is YFSETQ. The length of the CDR3 is 15 residues. V shed 1 base, J shed 2 bases, and the junction held 4 bases outside the gene matches. This chain's CDR3 is CASSLRQGTQETQYF. As DNA, the CDR3 is TGCGCCAGCAGCTTGCGACAGGGGACTCAAGAGACCCAGTACTTC.

The V gene is TRBV5-4, the J gene TRBJ2-3; the match to TRBD2 covers 8 bases. Germline trimming cut 4 bases from V and 0 bases from J; bases unmatched to any gene: 7. The V gene's germline CDR1 is SGHNT and CDR2 YYREEE (reference sequence). This CDR3 comprises 16 residues. CDR3 DNA sequence: TGTGCCAGCAGCACTCCGGGACTAGTTAGCACAGATACGCAGTATTTT. Amino acids: CASSTPGLVSTDTQYF.

This rearrangement joins TRBV6-1 to TRBJ1-5; D is perhaps TRBD1 (6 bases). The CDR3 sequence is 12 residues long. Germline lookup yields CDR1 MNHNS and CDR2 SASEGT. The V and J ends lost 8 bases and 4 bases respectively, with 9 bases between them. CDR3 residues: CASGQTNQPQHF. The CDR3 nucleotides are TGTGCCAGCGGACAGACGAATCAGCCCCAGCATTTT.

This chain links TRBV6-6 with TRBJ2-1; 11 bases fit TRBD2. Per germline, CDR1 MNHNY and CDR2 SVGAGI (reference sequence). CDR3 length equals 16 residues. V lost 6 bases and J lost 4; bases outside the gene matches: 8. This CDR3 reads CASSQSGTSGYNEQFF. In DNA, the CDR3 is TGTGCCAGCAGCCAATCCGGGACTAGCGGTTACAATGAGCAGTTCTTC.

CDR3 protein: CASSYSQNQPQHF. DNA for the CDR3: TGTGCCAGCAGTTACAGCCAAAATCAGCCCCAGCATTTT. V usage is TRBV28 and J usage is TRBJ1-5; no definite D call. CDR3 length equals 13 residues. V dropped 4 bases and J dropped 4 bases, with 8 bases sitting between them. The germline gives CDR1 MDHEN, CDR2 SYDVKM.

The chain has TRBV7-9 and TRBJ2-1, with 9 positions matching TRBD1. The CDR3 covers 14 residues. The V gene's germline CDR1 is SEHNR and CDR2 FQNEAQ (reference sequence). V shed 9 bases and J 3 bases; nucleotides not matched to a gene: 6. CDR3 amino acids: CARGGDRDYNEQFF. CDR3 nucleotide sequence: TGTGCCAGAGGAGGGGACAGGGACTACAATGAGCAGTTCTTC.

The rearrangement uses TRBV7-6 and TRBJ2-3; 7 bases are a match to TRBD2. This CDR3 is 12 amino acids long. The V and J ends lost 8 bases and 4 bases, in that order; junction bases with no gene match: 3. Germline V gives CDR1 SGHVS, CDR2 FNYEAQ. In DNA form, the CDR3 reads TGTGCCAGCCAGGCGGGGGCAGATACGCAGTATTTT. The encoded protein is CASQAGADTQYF.

The chain links TRBV27 to TRBJ2-7; 7 bases agree with TRBD1. This CDR3 spans 14 amino acids. CDR1 is MNHEY and CDR2 is SMNVEV in the germline V gene (reference sequence). J was trimmed by 6 bases and V by 2 bases; bases with no gene match: 7. CDR3 sequence reads: CASSLQGTAFEQYF. The CDR3 DNA is TGTGCCAGCAGTTTACAGGGGACAGCGTTCGAGCAGTACTTC.

This chain connects TRBV9 to TRBJ1-1; TRBD1 is a possible D gene (5 bases). The germline V and J ends were trimmed by 2 bases and 5 bases, with 10 bases remaining between them. The CDR3 has 13 residues. Germline assignment: CDR1 SGDLS and CDR2 YYNGEE. CDR3 DNA sequence: TGTGCCAGCAGCGTTACAGGTTGGACTGAAGCTTTCTTT. It is translated as CASSVTGWTEAFF.

The chain couples TRBV7-9 to TRBJ2-1; weak D call: TRBD2 (5 bases). Trimming left V 2 bases short and J 0 bases short, with 8 bases between. Germline loops: CDR1 SEHNR, CDR2 FQNEAQ (reference sequence). The CDR3 has 15 amino acids. CDR3 in amino acids: CASSLFGSSYNEQFF. The DNA of the CDR3 is TGTGCCAGCAGCTTATTTGGGAGCTCCTACAATGAGCAGTTCTTC.

The CDR3 loop reads CASSLPSWTGRNTEAFF. As DNA, the CDR3 is TGTGCCAGCAGCTTGCCCTCCTGGACAGGGCGGAACACTGAAGCTTTCTTT. The V gene is TRBV13, the J gene TRBJ1-1, with 8 bases aligning to TRBD1. The CDR3 is 17 amino acids. V was clipped by 3 bases and J by 1 base; unmatched bases: 10. Germline V gene lookup returns CDR1 PRHDT and CDR2 FYEKMQ (reference sequence).

The CDR3 nucleotides are TGTGCCAGCAGTTATCTCGGGACTGGACGAAATGAGCAGTTCTTC. It yields the protein CASSYLGTGRNEQFF. The V and J genes are TRBV6-5 and TRBJ2-1; TRBD2 might be the D (6 bases). The V gene's germline CDR1 is MNHEY and CDR2 SVGAGI. Trimming pared 3 bases from V and 7 bases from J, leaving 16 bases between. The CDR3 extends over 15 amino acids.

The count of this clone is one. The gene calls are TRBV7-9 and TRBJ2-3; D not certain. Trimming stripped 0 bases from V and 6 bases from J, with 7 bases between. Per the germline V gene, CDR1 is SEHNR and CDR2 is FQNEAQ (reference sequence). The CDR3 totals 13 residues. The CDR3 sequence is CASSLAPLDTQYF. The CDR3 region has the DNA TGTGCCAGCAGCTTAGCTCCCCTGGATACGCAGTATTTT. The complete variable domain, with remaining parts taken from reference TRBV7-9 and TRBJ2-3, reads DTGVSQNPRHKITKRGQNVTFRCDPISEHNRLYWYRQTLGQGPEFLTYFQNEAQLEKSRLLSDRFSAERPKGSFSTLEIQRTEQGDSAMYLCASSLAPLDTQYFGPGTRLTVL.

J is TRBJ1-3 and V is TRBV5-1; possible D gene TRBD1, 6 bases. CDR3 length equals 17 residues. Trimming took off 0 bases at V and 0 bases at J, with 13 bases between the two ends. Germline CDR1 is SGHRS and CDR2 is YFSETQ. CDR3 coding DNA: TGCGCCAGCAGCTTGGCAAACAGGGCGTACTCTGGAAACACCATATATTTT. Its translation: CASSLANRAYSGNTIYF.

This chain links TRBV7-6 with TRBJ1-2; TRBD1 might be the D (6 bases). The CDR3 length is 11 residues. Germline V gene sequence: CDR1 SGHVS, CDR2 FNYEAQ. Trimming took 5 bases from V and 6 from J, leaving 7 bases between them. The DNA of the CDR3 is TGTGCCAGCAGCGCAGGGGATGGCTACACCTTC. Residues: CASSAGDGYTF. Full variable domain (missing parts from reference TRBV7-6 and TRBJ1-2): GAGVSQSPRYKVTKRGQDVALRCDPISGHVSLYWYRQALGQGPEFLTYFNYEAQQDKSGLPNDRFSAERPEGSISTLTIQRTEQRDSAMYRCASSAGDGYTFGSGTRLTVV.

The chain joins TRBV25-1 to TRBJ2-3; no reliable D call. Looked up from germline, CDR1 is MGHDK and CDR2 is SYGVNS. The V and J ends lost 7 bases and 2 bases respectively, with 10 bases between them. The CDR3 spans 13 residues. The DNA of the CDR3 is TGTGCCAGCAACCTACAGAACACAGATACGCAGTATTTT. Its translation is CASNLQNTDTQYF.

V and J are TRBV7-9 and TRBJ2-3; possibly TRBD2 for D (5 bases). Trimming shortened V by 5 bases and J by 6 bases, and 21 bases separated the two germline ends. This CDR3 is built from 16 residues. Germline V gives CDR1 SEHNR, CDR2 FQNEAQ (reference sequence). The CDR3 bases are TGTGCCAGCAGCACAATGAGCGGTTTCCCCATGGATACGCAGTATTTT. It codes for CASSTMSGFPMDTQYF.

The chain combines TRBV4-1 with TRBJ2-5; TRBD2 agrees at 9 bases. Germline CDR1 reads MGHRA; CDR2 reads YSYEKL. The CDR3 is 19 amino acids. V shed 1 base, J shed 4 bases, and the junction held 16 bases outside the gene matches. The CDR3 DNA is TGCGCCAGCAGCCAAGGGACTTCGGTAGCGGGAGCAAAGGGAGAGACCCAGTACTTC. This translates into CASSQGTSVAGAKGETQYF.

The chain has TRBV11-2 and TRBJ1-1; D is unclear. The CDR3 is 14 residues long. The germline gives CDR1 SGHAT, CDR2 FQNNGV. The ends were cut back, 5 bases at V and 1 base at J, with 11 bases in the middle. The CDR3 bases are TGTGCCAGCAGCCATTACTTTCCGAACACTGAAGCTTTCTTT. It specifies CASSHYFPNTEAFF. The variable domain in full, completed from reference TRBV11-2 and TRBJ1-1, reads EAGVAQSPRYKIIEKRQSVAFWCNPISGHATLYWYQQILGQGPKLLIQFQNNGVVDDSQLPKDRFSAERLKGVDSTLKIQPAKLEDSAVYLCASSHYFPNTEAFFGQGTRLTVV.

V is TRBV18 and J is TRBJ1-1; D might be TRBD1 (6 bases). This CDR3 has 14 amino acids. Trimming left V 2 bases short and J 2 bases short, with 9 bases between. The V gene's germline CDR1 is KGHSH and CDR2 LQKENI. CDR3 sequence (DNA): TGTGCCAGCTCACCATTACAGGGTAACACTGAAGCTTTCTTT. It codes for CASSPLQGNTEAFF. Full variable domain (remainder filled in from reference TRBV18 and TRBJ1-1): NAGVMQNPRHLVRRRGQEARLRCSPMKGHSHVYWYRQLPEEGLKFMVYLQKENIIDESGMPKERFSAEFPKEGPSILRIQQVVRGDSAAYFCASSPLQGNTEAFFGQGTRLTVV.

CDR3 protein: CASSPRTGGDYGYTF. Here the CDR3 DNA reads TGTGCCAGCAGCCCGCGGACAGGGGGAGACTATGGCTACACCTTC. The rearrangement joins TRBV7-6 to TRBJ1-2; 10 bases agree with TRBD1. Trimming removed 5 bases from V and 3 bases from J; junction bases left unmatched: 6. Per germline, CDR1 SGHVS and CDR2 FNYEAQ. CDR3 length: 15 residues.

This clone appeared a single time. This chain uses TRBV30 with TRBJ1-1; 7 positions agree with TRBD1. Trimming at V came to 2 bases and at J to 5 bases, leaving 17 bases not matched to a gene. The CDR3 runs 17 residues. Looked up from germline, CDR1 is GTSNPN and CDR2 is SVGIG (reference sequence). CDR3 sequence reads: CAWSTRTGNARRTEAFF. The CDR3 DNA follows: TGTGCCTGGAGTACCCGGACAGGTAATGCGAGGAGGACTGAAGCTTTCTTT.

Only a few counts were recorded for this clone. V gene TRBV5-6 combines with J gene TRBJ2-1; D perhaps matches TRBD1 (6 bases). The V and J ends lost 0 bases and 5 bases respectively, with 18 bases between them. In germline, CDR1 is SGHDT, CDR2 YYEEEE. This CDR3 contains 17 residues. The CDR3 DNA is TGTGCCAGCAGCTTGGCCGGGCTCCTTGACAGGAACAATGAGCAGTTCTTC. Translated: CASSLAGLLDRNNEQFF.

J is TRBJ1-3 and V is TRBV19; D uncertain. There are 15 residues in the CDR3. Germline CDR1 and CDR2: LNHDA and SQIVND (reference sequence). Trimming cost V 3 bases and J 0 bases, with 9 bases left between them. CDR3 bases: TGTGCCAGTAGTATCATCCCTATCTCTGGAAACACCATATATTTT. It yields the protein CASSIIPISGNTIYF.

The rearrangement uses TRBV10-1 and TRBJ1-5; the D is unclear. V shed 3 bases and J shed 3 bases, with 6 bases lying between them. Germline lookup yields CDR1 WNHNN and CDR2 SYGVQD (reference sequence). The CDR3 has 13 residues. CDR3: CASSESFNQPQHF. The CDR3, as DNA: TGCGCCAGCAGTGAATCCTTCAATCAGCCCCAGCATTTT.

CDR3 protein: CASSIPRGSANTGELFF. In DNA form, the CDR3 reads TGTGCCAGTAGTATACCTCGCGGGAGCGCTAACACCGGGGAGCTGTTTTTT. The J gene is TRBJ2-2, the V gene TRBV19, with 7 bases that match TRBD2. CDR3 length equals 17 residues. Trimming removed 2 bases from V and 2 bases from J; junction bases left unmatched: 8. Germline CDR1 reads LNHDA; CDR2 reads SQIVND (reference sequence).

The rearrangement links TRBV11-3 to TRBJ2-1, with a weak D call TRBD1 (6 bases). Germline V gene sequence: CDR1 SGHNT, CDR2 YENEEA. With 4 bases removed from V and 10 bases from J, the gap between germline ends came to 8 bases. The CDR3 has 11 residues. CDR3 bases: TGTGCCAGCAGCTCCGGGACAGAGCAGTTCTTC. Translation: CASSSGTEQFF. The entire variable domain, with the rest obtained from reference TRBV11-3 and TRBJ2-1, is as follows: EAGVVQSPRYKIIEKKQPVAFWCNPISGHNTLYWYLQNLGQGPELLIRYENEEAVDDSQLPKDRFSAERLKGVDSTLKIQPAELGDSAVYLCASSSGTEQFFGPGTRLTVL.